Each of the 22 T cell receptor beta chains below was sequenced from the same sample in a study of T cell responses to AZD1222 COVID-19 vaccine. Some clones are missing from TCRdb's copy, which holds only in-frame ones; the method was immunoSEQ multiplex PCR. This table holds 55,000 to 75,000 clones, around nine tenths found once. The starting material was peripheral blood, obtained on day 0 of AZD1222 vaccination. These receptors all stem from an adult in good health.

The rearrangement links TRBV4-3 to TRBJ1-3; D is uncertain. Germline V gives CDR1 LGHNA, CDR2 YSLEER. Trimming pared 0 bases from V and 0 bases from J, leaving 9 bases between. This CDR3 comprises 16 residues. CDR3 amino acids: CASSQDRGNSGNTIYF. The CDR3, as DNA: TGCGCCAGCAGCCAAGATCGAGGGAACTCTGGAAACACCATATATTTT.

This chain uses TRBV10-2 with TRBJ1-5; D is unclear. The V and J ends lost 2 bases and 0 bases respectively, with 8 bases between them. The CDR3 is made up of 15 amino acids. Germline CDR1 WSHSY, CDR2 SAAADI. The CDR3 region has the DNA TGCGCCAGCAGTGAGGGACTGATTAGCAATCAGCCCCAGCATTTT. It encodes CASSEGLISNQPQHF.

The CDR3 DNA reads as TGTGCCAGCAGCCACCAGAACCAAGAGACCCAGTACTTC. Protein: CASSHQNQETQYF. This rearrangement joins TRBV14 to TRBJ2-5, with D unresolved. V gave up 3 bases and J gave up 0 bases, with 5 bases separating them. Germline loops: CDR1 SGHDN, CDR2 FVKESK. The CDR3 has 13 residues.

The genes are TRBV5-1 and TRBJ2-5; D possibly corresponds to TRBD2 (6 bases). Germline loops: CDR1 SGHRS, CDR2 YFSETQ. The CDR3 length is 18 residues. Trimming stripped 0 bases from V and 5 bases from J, with 23 bases between. This CDR3 reads CASSLAKWTGVTYETQYF. CDR3 DNA: TGCGCCAGCAGCTTGGCCAAGTGGACGGGAGTCACGTATGAGACCCAGTACTTC.

This sequence joins TRBV11-2 and TRBJ2-6; TRBD1 might be the D (6 bases). The CDR3 is 17 residues long. Germline CDR1 is SGHAT and CDR2 is FQNNGV. The V gene lost 1 base and the J gene lost 2 bases, with 12 bases spanning the gap. CDR3 sequence: CASSLGPTGTGANVLTF. CDR3 bases: TGTGCCAGCAGCTTAGGCCCCACAGGGACTGGGGCCAACGTCCTGACTTTC.

The V call is TRBV6-1, the J call TRBJ1-5; a possible D gene is TRBD1 (5 bases). Looked up from germline, CDR1 is MNHNS and CDR2 is SASEGT. The CDR3 covers 15 residues. V lost 3 bases and J lost 7, with 16 bases in between. CDR3 in amino acids: CASSEARDYWQPQHF. CDR3 bases: TGTGCCAGCAGTGAGGCCCGGGACTATTGGCAGCCCCAGCATTTT.

This chain links TRBV30 with TRBJ2-1; 10 bases map to TRBD2. Germline V gene lookup returns CDR1 GTSNPN and CDR2 SVGIG (reference sequence). V was pared by 8 bases and J by 10 bases, with 11 bases of the junction left unmatched. The CDR3 has 13 amino acids. The CDR3 protein is CARSGTSELEQFF. CDR3 coding DNA: TGTGCCCGCTCCGGGACTAGCGAGTTGGAGCAGTTCTTC.

J is TRBJ2-7 and V is TRBV27; a possible D gene is TRBD2 (6 bases). Looked up from germline, CDR1 is MNHEY and CDR2 is SMNVEV (reference sequence). CDR3 size: 14 residues. V lost 8 bases and J lost 8, with 22 bases in between. The CDR3 protein is CASGLTRAGGKQYF. The DNA of the CDR3 is TGTGCCAGCGGGTTGACTAGAGCCGGTGGTAAGCAGTACTTC.

The rearrangement uses TRBV7-3 and TRBJ2-1; 7 nucleotides align to TRBD2. The CDR3 runs 16 residues. CDR1 is SGHTA, CDR2 FQGTGA, per germline. The V gene end was trimmed by 1 base and the J gene end by 3 bases; junction bases not matched to a gene: 6. CDR3 loop: CASSLIGGEGYNEQFF. The CDR3 coding sequence is TGTGCCAGCAGCTTAATTGGTGGGGAGGGCTACAATGAGCAGTTCTTC.

In this sample, this clone turned up a few times. The genes are TRBV2 and TRBJ1-6; D gene unclear. V dropped 8 bases and J dropped 6 bases, with 20 bases sitting between them. CDR3 length equals 16 residues. Germline V gene lookup returns CDR1 SNHLY and CDR2 FYNNEI. For the CDR3, the DNA is TGTGCCAGCCGGGGATCAGGTGGAGATAGTAATTCACCCCTCCACTTT. Amino acid sequence: CASRGSGGDSNSPLHF.

V usage is TRBV11-3 and J usage is TRBJ2-3, with a tentative D call TRBD2 (6 bases). Trimming left V 8 bases short and J 0 bases short, with 6 bases between. The CDR3 length is 12 residues. Germline values: CDR1 SGHNT, CDR2 YENEEA. The CDR3 reads CASGTSTDTQYF. CDR3 DNA: TGTGCCAGCGGGACTAGCACAGATACGCAGTATTTT.

The rearrangement links TRBV12-5 to TRBJ2-1; D possibly corresponds to TRBD1 (6 bases). This CDR3 comprises 14 residues. CDR1 LGHNT and CDR2 FRNRAP come from the germline V gene. V was shortened by 1 base and J by 9 bases, with 13 bases between the two germline ends. Here the CDR3 reads CASGLGQGWAEQFF. The CDR3 nucleotides are TGTGCTAGTGGTTTGGGGCAGGGGTGGGCTGAGCAGTTCTTC.

The chain carries TRBV3-1 (or the pseudogene TRBV3-2) and TRBJ2-7, with 10 bases identical to TRBD1. Per the germline V gene, CDR1 is LGHDT and CDR2 is YNNKEL (reference sequence). V lost 4 bases, J lost 0 bases, and 6 bases stayed unmatched. This CDR3 spans 16 amino acids. CDR3 sequence (DNA): TGTGCCAGCAGCCCCATGGGACAGGGGAGCTCCTACGAGCAGTACTTC. Its protein product is CASSPMGQGSSYEQYF.

This sequence joins TRBV28 and TRBJ1-1; D is unclear. The CDR3 spans 11 residues. CDR1 and CDR2 from the germline V gene are MDHEN and SYDVKM. Trimming shortened V by 6 bases and J by 9 bases, and 11 bases separated the two germline ends. The CDR3 nucleotides are TGTGCCAGCAGGTCGACCCGTAAAGCTTTCTTT. Translated, it gives CASRSTRKAFF.

This rearrangement joins TRBV2 to TRBJ1-2, with D perhaps TRBD1 (5 bases). Germline values: CDR1 SNHLY, CDR2 FYNNEI. Trimming pared 6 bases from V and 6 bases from J, leaving 11 bases between. The CDR3 length is 12 residues. The CDR3 DNA reads TGTGCCAGCAGATCCCTGGGGGATGGCTACACCTTC. Its translation: CASRSLGDGYTF.

The count of this clone is one. The V and J genes are TRBV11-3 and TRBJ2-5; the D is unclear. From germline, CDR1 is SGHNT and CDR2 YENEEA. The CDR3 has 16 amino acids. V was pared by 1 base and J by 5 bases, with 17 bases between. The CDR3 nucleotides are TGTGCCAGCAGCTTAGGTTCCGGCGCTAGTGGGGAGACCCAGTACTTC. It yields the protein CASSLGSGASGETQYF.

The gene calls are TRBV7-8 and TRBJ2-1, with D perhaps matching TRBD2 (6 bases). V was cut by 1 base and J by 5 bases, with 18 bases left in between. In germline, CDR1 is SGHVS, CDR2 FQNEAQ. This CDR3 has 17 amino acids. CDR3 residues: CASSLGAGSIVNNEQFF. The CDR3 DNA follows: TGTGCCAGCAGCTTAGGGGCGGGAAGCATAGTAAACAATGAGCAGTTCTTC. Combining the CDR3 with reference TRBV7-8 and TRBJ2-1 gives the whole variable domain GAGVSQSPRYKVAKRGQDVALRCDPISGHVSLFWYQQALGQGPEFLTYFQNEAQLDKSGLPSDRFFAERPEGSVSTLKIQRTQQEDSAVYLCASSLGAGSIVNNEQFFGPGTRLTVL.

The CDR3 here is CATSRVRQGEEKLFF. DNA for the CDR3: TGTGCCACCAGCAGAGTCCGACAGGGGGAGGAAAAACTGTTTTTT. V is TRBV15 and J is TRBJ1-4, with 9 bases lining up with TRBD1. The CDR3 consists of 15 residues. CDR1 LNHNV and CDR2 YYDKDF come from the germline V gene (reference sequence). The ends lost 1 base at V and 8 bases at J; junction bases unmatched: 5.

The chain employs TRBV6-2 or TRBV6-3 and TRBJ2-7; unclear D gene. The V gene's germline CDR1 is MNHEY and CDR2 SVGEGT. The CDR3 length is 14 residues. Between the trimmed V and J ends, which lost 0 bases and 2 bases, there was a span of 8 bases. DNA of the CDR3: TGTGCCAGCAGTTACTCGCTCGGCACCTACGAGCAGTACTTC. As protein: CASSYSLGTYEQYF.

This clone was found once. The chain joins TRBV28 to TRBJ1-3; a possible D gene is TRBD1 (6 bases). Germline V CDR1 and CDR2: MDHEN, SYDVKM. The CDR3 loop spans 15 amino acids. V lost 5 bases, J lost 6 bases, and 17 bases lay in between. CDR3 amino acids: CASSGIRQDENTIYF. The DNA of the CDR3 is TGTGCCAGCAGTGGCATTAGACAGGATGAAAACACCATATATTTT.

The chain links TRBV6-4 to TRBJ2-2, with TRBD1 matching 9 bases. The CDR3 has 16 residues. Trimming took 4 bases from V and 6 from J; bases not matched to a gene: 9. Germline V CDR1 and CDR2: MRHNA, SNTAGT. The CDR3 bases are TGTGCCAGCAGTGCAGCGGGACAGGGCAACTCCGGGGAGCTGTTTTTT. Protein sequence: CASSAAGQGNSGELFF.

V usage is TRBV27 and J usage is TRBJ2-1, with a possible D match to TRBD2 (6 bases). Trimming took 5 bases from V and 2 from J, leaving 10 bases between them. The CDR3 extends over 14 amino acids. Germline values: CDR1 MNHEY, CDR2 SMNVEV (reference sequence). DNA for the CDR3: TGTGCCAGCAGTCCGGCGGGAACCTACAATGAGCAGTTCTTC. The encoded protein is CASSPAGTYNEQFF.